This T cell receptor beta chain was sequenced for a study of cytomegalovirus exposure and HLA in healthy donors. Per germline, CDR1 SGDLS and CDR2 YYNGEE. The CDR3 length is 14 residues. PCR was performed using 60 Vbeta and 13 Jbeta primers. The table came from immunoSEQ multiplex PCR; TCRdb's copy has only in-frame clones and leaves some out. The table lists about 120,000 clones, 81% of them singletons. The chain carries TRBV9 and TRBJ2-5; 8 bases match TRBD1. The tail of the sequence fits TRBJ2-7 better, so the J call may be wrong. The sequence came from a young woman in good health and CMV-seronegative. Input material: PBMCs. In DNA form, the CDR3 reads TGTGCCAGCAGCGTTCAGGGGGCGAGCTACGAGCAGTACTTC. It encodes CASSVQGASYEQYF.